This T cell receptor (beta chain) was recorded in a study of early T cells in non-severe SARS-CoV-2 infection. The ends were cut back, 6 bases at V and 6 bases at J, with 17 bases in the middle. The CDR3 totals 14 residues. CDR1 is MDHEN, CDR2 SYDVKM, per germline. Individual cDNA molecules each received unique molecular identifiers attached to them. In TCRdb, the 5' RACE reads were re-called with MiXCR into one record per CDR3 protein. This table has 100,000 to 120,000 distinct CDR3 sequences, roughly 12% appearing once. The rearrangement links TRBV28 to TRBJ1-1; weak D call: TRBD1 (6 bases). The sequencing used whole blood, collected at baseline. The sequence was obtained from an adult who was a healthcare worker with PCR-confirmed SARS-CoV-2 infection or an uninfected control (not recorded which). The CDR3 DNA sequence: TGTGCCAGCAGGGACCAGGGGATGTTCCCTGAAGCTTTCTTT. Translated, it gives CASRDQGMFPEAFF.